These T cell receptor beta chains were read from a single sample in a study of early T cells in non-severe SARS-CoV-2 infection. TCRdb analysed the 5' RACE reads with MiXCR anew, one entry per CDR3 protein. This table has more than 25,000 distinct CDR3 sequences, roughly 5% appearing once. The sequencing sample was made of whole blood. These receptors all stem from an adult who was a healthcare worker with PCR-confirmed SARS-CoV-2 infection or an uninfected control (not recorded which). CDR3s include the opening cysteine and the closing phenylalanine or tryptophan. Each record gives: J gene, clone size, V gene, D gene, CDR3 protein, CDR3 DNA. The D gene is left open where the match is weak. Where a row states a size, it is once, few, many or the class of an expanded clone; other rows omit it.

TRBJ2-2 | many | TRBV4-3 | NA | CASSQDFGGRDGELFF | TGCGCCAGCAGCCAAGATTTCGGGGGACGGGACGGGGAGCTGTTTTTT
TRBJ2-3 | few | TRBV18 | NA | CASSPSPLGTTDTQYF | TGTGCCAGCTCACCTTCTCCACTGGGGACCACAGATACGCAGTATTTT
TRBJ2-7 | many | TRBV27 | TRBD2 | CASSLRGGRYSPEQYF | TGTGCCAGCAGTTTACGGGGCGGGAGGTATTCCCCCGAGCAGTACTTC
TRBJ2-1 | NA | TRBV5-6 | TRBD1 | CASNQPGQGSRNEQFF | TGTGCCAGCAACCAACCGGGACAGGGTTCGCGGAATGAGCAGTTCTTC
TRBJ2-7 | NA | TRBV11-2 | NA | CASSTVGDQYF | TGTGCCAGCAGCACCGTTGGGGACCAGTACTTC
TRBJ2-7 | many | TRBV6-5 | TRBD1 | CASTLGQASYEQYF | TGTGCCAGCACCCTCGGACAGGCCTCCTACGAGCAGTACTTC
TRBJ2-5 | many | TRBV7-9 | NA | CATPEILPRVGETQYF | TGTGCCACTCCCGAGATATTGCCCAGGGTCGGGGAGACCCAGTACTTC
TRBJ2-5 | NA | TRBV20-1 | NA | CSALASQETQYF | TGCAGTGCTCTCGCTAGTCAAGAGACCCAGTACTTC
TRBJ2-7 | NA | TRBV12-3/TRBV12-4 | TRBD2 | CASSFERGDSYEQYF | TGTGCCAGCAGTTTCGAGCGGGGCGACTCCTACGAGCAGTACTTC
TRBJ1-2 | many | TRBV5-5 | TRBD1 | CASSSGTGGAPNGYTF | TGTGCCAGCAGCTCCGGGACAGGGGGCGCCCCCAATGGCTACACCTTC
TRBJ2-5 | few | TRBV30 | NA | CAWSTSYETQYF | TGTGCCTGGAGTACTAGCTATGAGACCCAGTACTTC
TRBJ1-5 | many | TRBV15 | NA | CATSRDGGTFQPQHF | TGTGCCACCAGCAGAGATGGGGGGACGTTTCAGCCCCAGCATTTT
TRBJ2-2 | few | TRBV6-6 | TRBD2 | CASSDLAGGIGELFF | TGTGCCAGCAGTGATCTAGCGGGAGGAATCGGGGAGCTGTTTTTT
TRBJ1-5 | many | TRBV5-1 | NA | CASAPDSRNQPQHF | TGCGCCAGCGCCCCCGACAGTCGCAATCAGCCCCAGCATTTT
TRBJ2-3 | many | TRBV30 | TRBD1 | CAWSAGTGGTDTQYF | TGTGCCTGGAGTGCCGGGACAGGGGGGACAGATACGCAGTATTTT
TRBJ1-1 | few | TRBV28 | NA | CASSLTSWTEAFF | TGTGCCAGCAGCCTCACTAGTTGGACTGAAGCTTTCTTT
TRBJ2-1 | many | TRBV7-2 | TRBD1 | CASSSQGARGNEQFF | TGTGCCAGCAGCTCGCAGGGGGCGCGGGGCAATGAGCAGTTCTTC
TRBJ1-1 | many | TRBV6-5 | NA | CASSSNAGVNTEAFF | TGTGCCAGCAGTTCCAACGCAGGGGTGAACACTGAAGCTTTCTTT
TRBJ2-1 | many | TRBV29-1 | TRBD1 | CSAAGGSSYNEQFF | TGCAGCGCTGCAGGGGGAAGCTCCTACAATGAGCAGTTCTTC
TRBJ1-2 | many | TRBV9 | TRBD1 | CASSFRDRPIDGYTF | TGTGCCAGCAGCTTCCGGGACAGGCCTATCGATGGCTACACCTTC
TRBJ2-5 | many | TRBV6-1 | TRBD1 | CATTRLGQRETQYF | TGTGCCACCACAAGATTGGGACAGAGGGAGACCCAGTACTTC
TRBJ2-6 | many | TRBV2 | TRBD1 | CASSNEKGQGTSGANVLTF | TGTGCCAGCAGTAACGAGAAGGGACAGGGCACCTCTGGGGCCAACGTCCTGACTTTC
TRBJ1-2 | many | TRBV30 | NA | CAWSEGDGLYGYTF | TGTGCCTGGAGTGAGGGGGACGGGCTCTATGGCTACACCTTC
TRBJ2-2 | many | TRBV19 | NA | CASSGAGVSTGELFF | TGTGCCAGTAGTGGAGCAGGGGTGTCAACCGGGGAGCTGTTTTTT
TRBJ2-7 | many | TRBV28 | NA | CASSRPSALGEQYF | TGTGCCAGCAGCCGACCCAGTGCCTTAGGGGAGCAGTACTTC
TRBJ1-6 | many | TRBV28 | NA | CASSFGRGRSPLHF | TGTGCCAGCAGTTTTGGCAGGGGTCGTTCACCCCTCCACTTT
TRBJ1-2 | many | TRBV29-1 | TRBD1 | CSVLTGGDGYTF | TGCAGCGTCCTGACAGGGGGCGATGGCTACACCTTC
TRBJ1-6 | many | TRBV25-1 | TRBD1 | CASSETWDRDSPLHF | TGTGCCAGCAGTGAAACGTGGGACAGGGATTCACCCCTCCACTTT
TRBJ2-2 | NA | TRBV12-3/TRBV12-4 | NA | CASSPQTDTGELFF | TGTGCCAGCAGTCCCCAAACGGACACCGGGGAGCTGTTTTTT
TRBJ1-2 | NA | TRBV28 | NA | CASSLGGAHMYGYTF | TGTGCCAGCAGTTTAGGGGGCGCGCACATGTATGGCTACACCTTC
TRBJ2-5 | many | TRBV20-1 | NA | CSANPGPSYQETQYF | TGCAGTGCAAACCCGGGACCGTCGTATCAAGAGACCCAGTACTTC
TRBJ2-1 | many | TRBV29-1 | TRBD2 | CSVESWAGGGEQFF | TGCAGCGTTGAATCGTGGGCGGGAGGGGGTGAGCAGTTCTTC
TRBJ2-1 | many | TRBV7-2 | NA | CASSPARGEQFF | TGTGCCAGCAGCCCCGCCCGGGGTGAGCAGTTCTTC
TRBJ1-5 | many | TRBV5-4 | NA | CASSFCNPQHF | TGTGCCAGCAGCTTCTGTAACCCCCAGCATTTT
TRBJ1-1 | many | TRBV12-3/TRBV12-4 | NA | CASRYSGGSTEAFF | TGTGCCAGCCGATATTCGGGGGGTAGCACTGAAGCTTTCTTT
TRBJ1-2 | NA | TRBV29-1 | NA | CSAVEGPNYGYTF | TGCAGCGCCGTGGAGGGCCCCAACTATGGCTACACCTTC
TRBJ2-1 | many | TRBV4-1 | TRBD2 | CASSRLAGTSGRAAQSSSYNEQFF | TGCGCCAGCAGCCGATTAGCCGGGACTAGCGGGAGGGCGGCCCAAAGCAGCTCCTACAATGAGCAGTTCTTC
TRBJ2-5 | NA | TRBV29-1 | NA | CSVVRQHQETQYF | TGCAGCGTTGTTCGACAGCACCAAGAGACCCAGTACTTC
TRBJ1-2 | many | TRBV28 | TRBD1 | CASSFNRGNYGYTF | TGTGCCAGCAGTTTTAACAGGGGGAACTATGGCTACACCTTC
TRBJ2-7 | many | TRBV20-1 | NA | CSALDYEQYF | TGCAGTGCTCTGGACTACGAGCAGTACTTC
TRBJ2-1 | many | TRBV29-1 | TRBD2 | CSVEGESGRADEQFF | TGCAGCGTTGAAGGGGAAAGCGGGAGGGCCGATGAGCAGTTCTTC
TRBJ2-1 | few | TRBV2 | TRBD1 | CASRRQGDNEQFF | TGTGCCAGCAGACGACAGGGGGACAATGAGCAGTTCTTC
TRBJ2-2 | many | TRBV18 | TRBD2 | CASSSMSGASGTGELFF | TGTGCCAGCTCATCGATGTCAGGGGCTAGCGGGACCGGGGAGCTGTTTTTT
TRBJ2-5 | few | TRBV6-2/TRBV6-3 | TRBD1 | CASSSTGVETQYF | TGTGCCAGCAGTTCGACAGGGGTAGAGACCCAGTACTTC